The TCR beta chain under discussion was sequenced for a study of T cells in Graves' hyperthyroidism and ophthalmopathy. This clonotype was seen only a few times. The V end lost 2 bases, the J end lost 4 bases, and 11 bases lay between the germline ends. Germline CDR1 reads LGHNA; CDR2 reads YNFKEQ. The CDR3 totals 14 residues. Clinical symptoms, serum thyroxine and TRAb, thyroid ultrasound and orbital computed tomography together formed the diagnostic basis. It was at first hyperthyroidism diagnosis, before any ophthalmopathy symptoms, that the blood sample was taken. RNA transcripts served as the template for amplifying TCR beta CDR3 regions. When the TCR CDR3 underwent first-round RT-PCR, the HTBI primer set was used. TCRdb recomputed calls from the multiplex PCR reads with MiXCR, one row per CDR3 protein. The table has around 700,000 distinct CDR3 sequences, approximately 18% seen once; the top ten hold approximately 16%.

This TCR came from a woman between 50 and 59 years old with Graves' hyperthyroidism that later progressed to Graves' ophthalmopathy. The material sequenced was blood. The chain employs TRBV4-2 and TRBJ1-1; D is possibly TRBD1 (6 bases). The CDR3 DNA follows: TGTGCCAGCAGCCAATTGGACAGCTTCACTGAAGCTTTCTTT. Translating it yields CASSQLDSFTEAFF.